This is a list of T cell receptor beta chains from one sample in a study of response to subunit inactivated influenza vaccine. TCRdb re-called the RT-PCR reads with MiXCR, one entry per CDR3 protein. The table has more than 700,000 distinct CDR3 sequences, 21% seen once. Material: PBMCs from blood, obtained roughly 5 days after vaccination. The receptors were sampled from a man over 45 who received an inactivated influenza vaccine. CDR3s include the opening cysteine and the closing phenylalanine or tryptophan. The D gene is left open where the match is weak. Not every row has a clone size; where given, it reads once, few, many or a size class.

CDR3aa | CDR3nt | abundance | len | j_gene | v_gene | d_gene
CASGLGTVHF | TGTGCCAGCGGACTCGGGACAGTCCACTTC | NA | 10 | TRBJ2-5 | TRBV6-2/TRBV6-3 | TRBD1
CASGQGPDTQYF | TGTGCCAGTGGACAGGGGCCAGATACGCAGTATTTT | NA | 12 | TRBJ2-3 | TRBV19 | TRBD1
CSARTTGTGKEAFF | TGCAGTGCTAGGACTACCGGGACAGGGAAAGAAGCTTTCTTT | NA | 14 | TRBJ1-1 | TRBV20-1 | TRBD1
CASSLDRKLNTEAFF | TGTGCCAGCAGTTTGGACAGAAAACTGAACACTGAAGCTTTCTTT | NA | 15 | TRBJ1-1 | TRBV12-3/TRBV12-4 | NA
CASSDLLAALKTQYF | TGTGCCAGCAGTGACCTACTAGCGGCCTTAAAGACCCAGTACTTC | NA | 15 | TRBJ2-5 | TRBV28 | TRBD2
CASSLDGGGTGELFF | TGTGCCAGCAGTTTGGATGGAGGGGGCACCGGGGAGCTGTTTTTT | few | 15 | TRBJ2-2 | TRBV12-3/TRBV12-4 | NA
CASSYSGRARETQYF | TGTGCCAGCAGTTACAGCGGGAGGGCCCGGGAGACCCAGTACTTC | NA | 15 | TRBJ2-5 | TRBV6-2/TRBV6-3 | TRBD2
CASSQTGRHNGHPLHF | TGTGCCAGCAGTCAAACAGGGAGACATAATGGTCACCCCCTCCACTTT | NA | 16 | TRBJ1-6 | TRBV12-3/TRBV12-4 | NA
CASSLGAGNEQFF | TGTGCCAGCAGTTTAGGAGCGGGGAATGAGCAGTTCTTC | few | 13 | TRBJ2-1 | TRBV28 | TRBD2
CASSFLSGGAADTQYF | TGTGCCAGCAGTTTCTTGAGCGGGGGGGCAGCAGATACGCAGTATTTT | few | 16 | TRBJ2-3 | TRBV12-3/TRBV12-4 | TRBD2
CASSLVGGFAGELFF | TGTGCCAGCAGTTTAGTAGGGGGCTTCGCCGGGGAGCTGTTTTTT | NA | 15 | TRBJ2-2 | TRBV12-3/TRBV12-4 | TRBD1
CASSMGGDRWFGQFF | TGTGCCAGCAGCATGGGTGGGGACAGGTGGTTTGGGCAGTTCTTC | NA | 15 | TRBJ2-1 | TRBV9 | TRBD1
CASSWDRVDGELFF | TGCGCCAGCAGCTGGGACAGGGTTGACGGGGAGCTGTTTTTT | few | 14 | TRBJ2-2 | TRBV5-1 | TRBD1
CASRRVGLRNEQFF | TGTGCCAGCAGGCGGGTAGGGTTGAGGAATGAGCAGTTCTTC | few | 14 | TRBJ2-1 | TRBV12-3/TRBV12-4 | NA
CASLKRGGGDTQYF | TGTGCCAGCCTGAAGCGGGGGGGCGGAGATACGCAGTATTTT | NA | 14 | TRBJ2-3 | TRBV3-1 | TRBD2
CASSFRLSNTGELFF | TGTGCCAGCAGTTTCCGGTTGTCTAACACCGGGGAGCTGTTTTTT | NA | 15 | TRBJ2-2 | TRBV12-3/TRBV12-4 | NA
CSATRGASGRTDTQYF | TGCAGTGCAACCAGGGGGGCTAGCGGGAGAACAGATACGCAGTATTTT | few | 16 | TRBJ2-3 | TRBV20-1 | TRBD2
CASSLLTGANVLTF | TGTGCCAGCAGCCTTCTCACTGGGGCCAACGTCCTGACTTTC | few | 14 | TRBJ2-6 | TRBV6-1 | NA
CAISDLRQHLHF | TGTGCCATCAGTGATCTCCGACAGCACCTCCACTTT | few | 12 | TRBJ1-6 | TRBV10-3 | NA
CASSYNYEQYF | TGTGCCAGCAGTTACAACTACGAGCAGTACTTC | NA | 11 | TRBJ2-7 | TRBV6-2/TRBV6-3 | NA
CASAGTANEKLFF | TGCGCCAGCGCCGGGACAGCGAATGAAAAACTGTTTTTT | NA | 13 | TRBJ1-4 | TRBV10-2 | TRBD1
CASSPNQGTDTQYF | TGTGCCAGCAGCCCGAATCAGGGGACAGATACGCAGTATTTT | NA | 14 | TRBJ2-3 | TRBV7-9 | NA
CASSQDTAGDYEKLFF | TGTGCCAGCAGCCAAGACACGGCCGGAGATTACGAAAAACTGTTTTTT | few | 16 | TRBJ1-4 | TRBV4-2 | NA
CASSPRMEGEQYF | TGTGCCAGCAGCCCACGGATGGAAGGCGAGCAGTACTTC | NA | 13 | TRBJ2-7 | TRBV3-1 | NA
CASSWDRANEQYF | TGTGCCAGCAGCTGGGACAGGGCCAACGAGCAGTACTTC | few | 13 | TRBJ2-7 | TRBV13 | TRBD1
CASSPPEGELFF | TGTGCCAGCAGCCCCCCGGAGGGGGAGCTGTTTTTT | NA | 12 | TRBJ2-2 | TRBV12-3/TRBV12-4 | NA
CSAKGLAVNTGELFF | TGCAGTGCAAAGGGACTAGCGGTGAACACCGGGGAGCTGTTTTTT | few | 15 | TRBJ2-2 | TRBV20-1 | TRBD2
CSVSSEGEHYGYTF | TGCAGCGTTTCTTCTGAAGGGGAACACTATGGCTACACCTTC | NA | 14 | TRBJ1-2 | TRBV29-1 | NA
CASSSSRGPSYEQYF | TGTGCCAGCAGCAGCTCGCGGGGGCCCTCCTACGAGCAGTACTTC | NA | 15 | TRBJ2-7 | TRBV7-2 | NA
CASSSSTTLPTINEQFF | TGCGCCAGCAGCTCGTCCACCACCCTCCCTACAATTAATGAGCAGTTCTTC | NA | 17 | TRBJ2-1 | TRBV4-3 | NA
CASSYSPIGEQYF | TGTGCCAGCAGTTACAGTCCCATCGGCGAGCAGTACTTC | few | 13 | TRBJ2-7 | TRBV6-5 | NA
CATSNSGFEQFF | TGTGCCACCAGCAACTCCGGATTTGAGCAGTTCTTC | NA | 12 | TRBJ2-1 | TRBV24-1 | NA
CASSIFRGPNEQFF | TGTGCCAGCAGCATTTTTCGAGGGCCAAATGAGCAGTTCTTC | NA | 14 | TRBJ2-1 | TRBV14 | NA
CASRGHGNTIYF | TGTGCCAGCAGGGGGCACGGAAACACCATATATTTT | many | 12 | TRBJ1-3 | TRBV4-2 | NA
CASSLTGVSPLHF | TGTGCCAGCAGCCTGACAGGGGTTTCACCCCTCCACTTT | few | 13 | TRBJ1-6 | TRBV27 | TRBD1
CASSMRQGALYEQYF | TGTGCCAGCAGCATGCGACAGGGGGCATTATACGAGCAGTACTTC | NA | 15 | TRBJ2-7 | TRBV27 | TRBD1
CASSLVGVFNEQFF | TGCGCCAGCAGCTTGGTAGGGGTCTTTAATGAGCAGTTCTTC | few | 14 | TRBJ2-1 | TRBV5-1 | NA
CSANGNTENLYEQYF | TGCAGTGCTAATGGGAACACAGAGAACTTATACGAGCAGTACTTC | few | 15 | TRBJ2-7 | TRBV20-1 | NA
CASSFGTRVKNIQYF | TGTGCCAGCAGCTTCGGGACACGAGTCAAAAACATTCAGTACTTC | NA | 15 | TRBJ2-4 | TRBV11-2 | NA
CASSLYTGTDTQYF | TGTGCCAGCAGCTTATACACAGGCACAGATACGCAGTATTTT | once | 14 | TRBJ2-3 | TRBV7-3 | NA
CASSVGPDGGDTQYF | TGTGCCAGCAGCGTAGGTCCGGACGGTGGAGATACGCAGTATTTT | NA | 15 | TRBJ2-3 | TRBV9 | NA
CASSLPLSEQYF | TGTGCCAGCAGCTTACCCCTTAGCGAGCAGTACTTC | few | 12 | TRBJ2-7 | TRBV7-2 | NA
CASRKTSGSIYEQYF | TGTGCCAGCAGGAAGACTAGCGGGAGTATCTACGAGCAGTACTTC | few | 15 | TRBJ2-7 | TRBV2 | TRBD2
CASSFTGSGANVLTF | TGTGCCAGCAGTTTTACGGGATCTGGGGCCAACGTCCTGACTTTC | NA | 15 | TRBJ2-6 | TRBV27 | NA
CASTSPGGELFF | TGTGCCAGCACCTCCCCCGGCGGGGAGCTGTTTTTT | few | 12 | TRBJ2-2 | TRBV12-3/TRBV12-4 | NA
CASSSWTSEITDTQYF | TGTGCCAGCAGTTCGTGGACTAGCGAGATCACAGATACGCAGTATTTT | NA | 16 | TRBJ2-3 | TRBV12-3/TRBV12-4 | TRBD2
CASTPSYNEQFF | TGTGCCAGCACCCCCTCCTACAATGAGCAGTTCTTC | many | 12 | TRBJ2-1 | TRBV7-2 | NA
CASSLNPEGEAFF | TGTGCCAGCAGCTTAAATCCGGAGGGTGAAGCTTTCTTT | NA | 13 | TRBJ1-1 | TRBV7-2 | NA
CAISGRGENTGELFF | TGTGCCATCAGTGGACGCGGAGAGAACACCGGGGAGCTGTTTTTT | few | 15 | TRBJ2-2 | TRBV10-3 | NA
CASSLFIGGSPLHF | TGTGCCAGCAGCTTGTTTATTGGGGGATCACCCCTCCACTTT | many | 14 | TRBJ1-6 | TRBV7-2 | NA
CASSLRLSGEQFF | TGTGCCAGCAGTTTAAGGCTTTCGGGTGAGCAGTTCTTC | NA | 13 | TRBJ2-1 | TRBV12-3/TRBV12-4 | NA